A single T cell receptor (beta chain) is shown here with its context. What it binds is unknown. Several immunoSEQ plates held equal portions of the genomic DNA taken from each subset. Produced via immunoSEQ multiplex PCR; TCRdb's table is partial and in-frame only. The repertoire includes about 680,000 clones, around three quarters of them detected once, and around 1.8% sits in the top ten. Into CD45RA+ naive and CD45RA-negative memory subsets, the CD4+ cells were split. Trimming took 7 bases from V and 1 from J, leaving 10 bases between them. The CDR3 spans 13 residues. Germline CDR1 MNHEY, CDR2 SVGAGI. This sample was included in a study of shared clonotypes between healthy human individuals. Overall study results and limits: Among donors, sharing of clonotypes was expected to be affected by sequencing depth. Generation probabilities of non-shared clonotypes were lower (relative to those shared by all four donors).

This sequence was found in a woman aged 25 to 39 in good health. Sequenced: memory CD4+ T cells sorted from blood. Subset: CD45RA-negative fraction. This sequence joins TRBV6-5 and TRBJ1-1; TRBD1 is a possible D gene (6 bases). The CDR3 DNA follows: TGTGCCAGCACTCGGGGGGCGAACACTGAAGCTTTCTTT. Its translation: CASTRGANTEAFF.